Listed below are T cell receptor beta chains from one sample, sequenced in a study of siplizumab effects on memory and regulatory T cells. Sequencing was performed with immunoSEQ multiplex PCR; in TCRdb, only in-frame clones are kept and a portion is missing. Among approximately 100,000 clones listed, nearly 95% were seen once. The specimen sequenced was non-Treg CD4+ T cells sorted from blood. These receptor sequences come from a human donor in good health. Both conserved end residues are part of each CDR3. A D gene is named only where the DNA matches it firmly. Clone size is given for some rows only: seen once, a few or many times, or a class if the clone is expanded.

V gene,clone size,D gene,J gene,CDR3 protein,CDR3 DNA
TRBV21-1,.,.,TRBJ2-5,CASSKADSNPPGGTQYF,TGTGCCAGCAGCAAAGCGGACAGCAACCCCCCAGGGGGGACCCAGTACTTC
TRBV30,once,.,TRBJ2-5,CACERRGIQETQYF,TGTGCCTGTGAACGTCGGGGAATCCAAGAGACCCAGTACTTC
TRBV10-3,.,.,TRBJ1-4,CATNAATNEKLFF,TGTGCCACGAACGCAGCAACTAATGAAAAACTGTTTTTT
TRBV30,.,.,TRBJ1-2,CAWSHVSLNGYTF,TGTGCCTGGAGCCACGTCTCACTCAATGGCTACACCTTC
TRBV7-7,few,.,TRBJ1-2,CASSSAGANYGYTF,TGTGCCAGCAGCTCCGCGGGAGCTAACTATGGCTACACCTTC
TRBV19,.,.,TRBJ2-7,CASSIGTDSYEQYF,TGTGCCAGTAGTATCGGGACTGATTCCTACGAGCAGTACTTC
TRBV5-6,once,.,TRBJ1-3,CASSLDVKAGTIYF,TGTGCCAGCAGCTTGGACGTAAAGGCCGGCACCATATATTTT
TRBV25-1,.,.,TRBJ1-2,CASSERIYGYTF,TGTGCCAGCAGTGAACGGATCTATGGCTACACCTTC
TRBV28,.,.,TRBJ1-3,CASSSPAPGGERNTIYF,TGTGCCAGCAGCTCCCCCGCGCCAGGAGGGGAGAGAAACACCATATATTTT
TRBV11-2,.,TRBD1,TRBJ2-7,CASSLAGRGYEQYF,TGTGCCAGCAGCTTAGCTGGCAGGGGGTACGAGCAGTACTTC
TRBV6-1,.,.,TRBJ1-4,CASSERLGPRGEKLFF,TGTGCCAGCAGTGAACGCCTCGGCCCAAGGGGTGAAAAACTGTTTTTT
TRBV29-1,.,.,TRBJ1-1,CSVFTGPMNTEAFF,TGCAGCGTATTCACAGGGCCCATGAACACTGAAGCTTTCTTT
TRBV5-1,.,TRBD2,TRBJ2-1,CASSLTSGNVEQFF,TGCGCCAGCAGCTTAACTAGCGGGAATGTTGAGCAGTTCTTC
TRBV9,.,.,TRBJ1-2,CASSVGGANYGYTF,TGTGCCAGCAGCGTAGGGGGAGCTAACTATGGCTACACCTTC
TRBV27,.,.,TRBJ1-6,CASTGSLPNSPLHF,TGTGCCAGCACGGGCAGCCTCCCTAATTCACCCCTCCACTTT
TRBV28,.,TRBD1,TRBJ2-5,CASSSTRGLETQYF,TGTGCCAGCAGTTCCACCAGGGGGCTGGAGACCCAGTACTTC
TRBV7-2,.,.,TRBJ2-1,CASSFTLSLPPNEQFF,TGTGCCAGCAGCTTTACTCTATCCCTCCCTCCCAATGAGCAGTTCTTC
TRBV6-1,once,.,TRBJ1-3,CASSERSYSGNTIYF,TGTGCCAGCAGTGAAAGAAGCTACTCTGGAAACACCATATATTTT
TRBV5-4,.,.,TRBJ1-1,CASSAEGRNIGTEAFF,TGTGCCAGCAGCGCAGAGGGGCGAAACATCGGGACTGAAGCTTTCTTT
TRBV30,.,.,TRBJ2-7,CAWSLQTYEQYF,TGTGCCTGGAGTCTACAGACCTACGAGCAGTACTTC
TRBV18,.,TRBD1,TRBJ1-2,CASSPDRAGYTF,TGTGCCAGCTCACCAGACAGGGCTGGCTACACCTTC
TRBV5-4,once,TRBD1,TRBJ2-3,CASSQDRGDTQYF,TGTGCCAGCAGCCAGGACAGGGGGGATACGCAGTATTTT
TRBV5-1,.,.,TRBJ2-1,CASSYQGRALYNEQFF,TGCGCCAGCAGCTACCAGGGGAGGGCCTTGTACAATGAGCAGTTCTTC
TRBV27,.,.,TRBJ2-2,CASRPEGANTGELFF,TGTGCCAGCCGCCCGGAGGGAGCGAACACCGGGGAGCTGTTTTTT
TRBV7-2,.,.,TRBJ1-2,CASSLPEVIYGYTF,TGTGCCAGCAGCTTACCTGAGGTGATCTATGGCTACACCTTC
TRBV5-5,.,.,TRBJ1-2,CASSLVGSANYGYTF,TGTGCCAGCAGCTTGGTGGGTTCAGCGAACTATGGCTACACCTTC
TRBV7-2,.,.,TRBJ2-3,CASSLLDTQYF,TGTGCCAGCAGCTTATTAGATACGCAGTATTTT
TRBV27,.,TRBD1,TRBJ1-2,CATRRGQGGGYTF,TGTGCCACCCGGAGGGGGCAGGGAGGAGGCTACACCTTC
TRBV11-3,.,.,TRBJ2-5,CASSQNQQETQYF,TGTGCCAGCAGCCAAAATCAGCAAGAGACCCAGTACTTC
TRBV7-9,.,.,TRBJ1-2,CASSRGQQVYTF,TGTGCCAGCAGCCGAGGCCAGCAGGTCTACACCTTC
TRBV11-2,.,.,TRBJ2-5,CASSLVSSGVPDPETQYF,TGTGCCAGCAGCTTAGTTAGCTCTGGGGTCCCCGATCCGGAGACCCAGTACTTC
TRBV15,.,TRBD2,TRBJ2-5,CATSRERTRETQYF,TGTGCCACCAGCAGGGAGCGGACTAGGGAGACCCAGTACTTC
TRBV5-1,.,.,TRBJ1-3,CASSLTVSGNTIYF,TGCGCCAGCAGCTTGACAGTCTCTGGAAACACCATATATTTT
TRBV5-4,.,.,TRBJ1-2,CASSPAWGASYGYTF,TGTGCCAGCAGCCCCGCGTGGGGAGCTTCGTATGGCTACACCTTC
TRBV11-1,.,TRBD1,TRBJ1-1,CASSRQGGGEAFF,TGTGCCAGCAGCCGACAGGGAGGGGGTGAAGCTTTCTTT
TRBV15,.,.,TRBJ1-5,CATSSLQRNQPQHF,TGTGCCACCAGCAGTCTACAGCGCAATCAGCCCCAGCATTTT
TRBV11-1,once,TRBD2,TRBJ2-5,CASSLGGTRGRETQYF,TGTGCCAGCAGCTTAGGGGGGACTAGGGGAAGGGAGACCCAGTACTTC
TRBV4-1,once,.,TRBJ2-1,CASSQGPRQGPSNEQFF,TGCGCCAGCAGCCAAGGTCCGAGGCAGGGCCCCTCCAATGAGCAGTTCTTC
TRBV10-2,few,TRBD1,TRBJ1-5,CASGQGAQQPQHF,TGCGCCAGCGGACAGGGGGCTCAGCAGCCCCAGCATTTT
TRBV7-2,.,.,TRBJ2-5,CASSLRQQETQYF,TGTGCCAGCAGCTTACGGCAGCAAGAGACCCAGTACTTC
TRBV19,once,TRBD2,TRBJ2-7,CASSTGTSGRAEQYF,TGTGCCAGTAGTACAGGGACTAGCGGGAGGGCCGAGCAGTACTTC